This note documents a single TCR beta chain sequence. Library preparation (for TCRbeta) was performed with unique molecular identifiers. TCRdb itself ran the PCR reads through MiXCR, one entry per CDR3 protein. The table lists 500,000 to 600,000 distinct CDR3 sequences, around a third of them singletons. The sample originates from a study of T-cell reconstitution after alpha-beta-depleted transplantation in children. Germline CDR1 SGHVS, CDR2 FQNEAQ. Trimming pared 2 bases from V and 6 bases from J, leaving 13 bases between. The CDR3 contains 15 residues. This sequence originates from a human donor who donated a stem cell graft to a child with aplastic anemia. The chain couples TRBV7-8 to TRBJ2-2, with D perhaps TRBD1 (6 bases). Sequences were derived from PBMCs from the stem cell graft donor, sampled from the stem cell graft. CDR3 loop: CASSLNRVASGELFF. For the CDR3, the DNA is TGTGCCAGCAGCTTAAACAGGGTTGCGTCCGGGGAGCTGTTTTTT.